This T cell receptor beta chain was recorded in a study of shared clonotypes between healthy human individuals. About this clone itself: Its antigen is as yet unknown.

Replicate PCRs from sorted subsets contained approximately 190 ng DNA, which is around 30,000 T cell genomes. Sequencing was performed with immunoSEQ multiplex PCR; in TCRdb, only in-frame clones are kept and a portion is missing. The sample lists about 680,000 clones; about 91% were seen once. Positively selected for CCR7, the CD45RO-negative cells used as naive CD8 cells excluded terminally differentiated effector memory CD45RA+ cells. General observations from the study: Generation probabilities of non-shared clonotypes were lower (relative to those shared by all four donors).

Source material: naive CD8+ T cells sorted from blood. The source of this sequence is a young man in good health.

CDR3 loop: CASTPRMRTYEQYF. The CDR3 DNA reads as TGTGCCAGCACCCCTAGAATGAGGACGTACGAGCAGTACTTC. This chain links TRBV28 with TRBJ2-7; D not resolved. CDR3 size: 14 residues. The germline CDR1 and CDR2 sequences are MDHEN and SYDVKM. Trimming pared 7 bases from V and 4 bases from J, leaving 17 bases between.